This entry lists 24 T cell receptor beta chains sequenced from one sample in a study of T cell clones after liver transplantation. Repertoires were generated with immunoSEQ multiplex PCR, while TCRdb's copy carries only in-frame clones and drops some. There are tens of thousands of clones in the sample; over 70% occur only once, and about 0.79% lies in the top ten. Sequenced here: CD4+ T cells from blood, sampled 12 months after liver transplant. All receptors derive from a human patient who received a liver transplant. A share of the T cells may be of graft donor origin.

The CDR3 loop reads CASSPLIGREGYEQYF. CDR3 sequence (DNA): TGTGCCAGCAGCCCGCTTATAGGGCGGGAGGGCTACGAGCAGTACTTC. The chain couples TRBV14 to TRBJ2-7; TRBD2 matches 9 bases. With V trimmed by 4 bases and J by 3 bases, 10 bases remained unmatched. There are 16 residues in the CDR3. CDR1 and CDR2 from the germline V gene are SGHDN and FVKESK.

The V and J genes are TRBV7-9 and TRBJ1-1, with D tentatively TRBD1 (6 bases). The CDR3 covers 12 residues. Germline CDR1 reads SEHNR; CDR2 reads FQNEAQ (reference sequence). V was clipped by 5 bases and J by 6 bases, with 10 bases between them. The CDR3 loop is CASSDGQSEAFF. CDR3 in DNA: TGTGCCAGCAGCGACGGACAGTCTGAAGCTTTCTTT. Looking up the rest from reference TRBV7-9 and TRBJ1-1 gives the full variable domain: DTGVSQNPRHKITKRGQNVTFRCDPISEHNRLYWYRQTLGQGPEFLTYFQNEAQLEKSRLLSDRFSAERPKGSFSTLEIQRTEQGDSAMYLCASSDGQSEAFFGQGTRLTVV.

The chain carries TRBV28 and TRBJ2-2, with D uncertain. The CDR3 contains 11 residues. Germline CDR1 is MDHEN and CDR2 is SYDVKM. V was trimmed by 7 bases and J by 7 bases, leaving 7 bases between them. This chain's CDR3 is CASTTIGELFF. CDR3 bases: TGTGCCAGCACTACGATCGGGGAGCTGTTTTTT.

CDR3 in amino acids: CASSAEGQGLRSFGYTF. CDR3 nucleotide sequence: TGCGCCAGCAGCGCTGAGGGACAGGGATTACGGTCTTTCGGCTACACCTTC. The chain links TRBV5-1 to TRBJ1-2, with 9 bases fitting TRBD1. The CDR3 totals 17 residues. Per germline, CDR1 SGHRS and CDR2 YFSETQ. Trimming at V came to 4 bases and at J to 8 bases, leaving 18 bases not matched to a gene.

The sample holds one count of this clone. This sequence joins TRBV5-1 and TRBJ2-3; the match to TRBD2 covers 7 bases. The germline V gene encodes CDR1 SGHRS and CDR2 YFSETQ. V trimming: 6 bases; J trimming: 0 bases; junction bases outside the gene matches: 7. The CDR3 is 15 residues long. The CDR3 bases are TGCGCCAGCACCCGAGCGGGGCCTAGCACAGATACGCAGTATTTT. Its translation is CASTRAGPSTDTQYF.

The V and J genes are TRBV19 and TRBJ1-3; 7 nucleotides agree with TRBD1. The germline V gene encodes CDR1 LNHDA and CDR2 SQIVND (reference sequence). The trim removed 7 bases at V and 1 base at J, leaving 7 bases unmatched. The CDR3 has 15 residues. The CDR3 DNA is TGTGCCAGTACCCATGACAGGGTGTCTGGAAACACCATATATTTT. Protein sequence: CASTHDRVSGNTIYF.

This clone was detected only once. The genes are TRBV19 and TRBJ2-1; 9 bases map to TRBD2. The CDR3 consists of 15 residues. From germline, CDR1 is LNHDA and CDR2 SQIVND (reference sequence). The J segment lost 7 bases and the V segment lost 8 bases, leaving 12 bases of the junction unmatched. CDR3 sequence (DNA): TGTGCCAGTTCCCCCCCAAGCGGGAGGCCGAATGAGCAGTTCTTC. It is translated as CASSPPSGRPNEQFF.

This clone was detected only a few times. The chain uses TRBV19 and TRBJ1-1, with 7 bases identical to TRBD1. The germline CDR1 and CDR2 sequences are LNHDA and SQIVND (reference sequence). CDR3 length: 15 residues. Trimming at V came to 10 bases and at J to 3 bases, leaving 14 bases not matched to a gene. The CDR3, as DNA: TGTGCCACCAGACAGGGAAGGGCGAAACACACTGAAGCTTTCTTT. Translation: CATRQGRAKHTEAFF.

This clone was counted between two and nine times. The chain recombines TRBV2 with TRBJ1-5; D perhaps matches TRBD1 (5 bases). Trimming took off 1 base at V and 4 bases at J, with 8 bases between the two ends. This CDR3 region has 14 residues. The germline V gene encodes CDR1 SNHLY and CDR2 FYNNEI. CDR3 sequence reads: CASSEVRANQPQHF. The CDR3 DNA follows: TGTGCCAGCAGTGAAGTCAGGGCGAATCAGCCCCAGCATTTT.

The genes are TRBV18 and TRBJ1-1; unclear D gene. Deletions cut 2 bases from V and 3 bases from J, with 4 bases between. The germline V gene encodes CDR1 KGHSH and CDR2 LQKENI. The CDR3 sequence is 12 residues long. The DNA of the CDR3 is TGTGCCAGCTCACCAATGTACACTGAAGCTTTCTTT. Amino acid sequence: CASSPMYTEAFF.

The J gene is TRBJ2-5, the V gene TRBV5-1; no clear D gene. Trimming took 0 bases from V and 2 from J, leaving 17 bases between them. This CDR3 contains 17 residues. Looked up from germline, CDR1 is SGHRS and CDR2 is YFSETQ. DNA for the CDR3: TGCGCCAGCAGCTTGGTCATAGGAAGCACCAATCAAGAGACCCAGTACTTC. This sequence encodes CASSLVIGSTNQETQYF.

The rearrangement uses TRBV6-1 and TRBJ1-5; 8 bases fit TRBD1. The germline CDR1 and CDR2 sequences are MNHNS and SASEGT. V dropped 5 bases and J dropped 7; count of bases not matched to a gene: 10. The CDR3 loop spans 15 amino acids. CDR3 region: CASSSPDRAQQPQHF. In nucleotides, the CDR3 is TGTGCCAGCAGTTCCCCGGACAGGGCCCAACAGCCCCAGCATTTT.

The V call is TRBV10-3, the J call TRBJ1-2; perhaps TRBD1 as D (5 bases). The CDR3 covers 17 residues. V lost 8 bases and J 4 bases, leaving 26 bases between the germline ends. Germline V gene data show CDR1 as ENHRY and CDR2 as SYGVKD. This CDR3 is CAISSQLDGTSTYGYTF. The CDR3 DNA follows: TGTGCCATCTCGTCGCAGCTTGACGGGACGAGTACCTATGGCTACACCTTC.

This clone was detected a few times. The rearrangement links TRBV7-8 to TRBJ2-7; TRBD2 agrees at 7 bases. The J segment lost 0 bases and the V segment lost 0 bases, leaving 5 bases of the junction unmatched. Germline CDR1 and CDR2: SGHVS and FQNEAQ. The CDR3 spans 16 residues. This CDR3 is CASSLALSGNSYEQYF. The CDR3 DNA is TGTGCCAGCAGCTTAGCGTTAAGCGGGAACTCCTACGAGCAGTACTTC.

The chain uses TRBV11-2 and TRBJ2-5; a weak D match, TRBD1 (6 bases). The germline V and J ends were trimmed by 5 bases and 4 bases, with 20 bases remaining between them. This CDR3 contains 16 residues. Germline values: CDR1 SGHAT, CDR2 FQNNGV. The CDR3 nucleotides are TGTGCCAGCAGCCCACCGACAGGCTTGATTGGAGAGACCCAGTACTTC. Its protein product is CASSPPTGLIGETQYF.

The chain has TRBV9 and TRBJ2-1; unclear D gene. This CDR3 has 15 residues. Per germline, CDR1 SGDLS and CDR2 YYNGEE. V was cut by 4 bases and J by 0 bases, with 11 bases left in between. The CDR3 sequence is CASSPRSGSYNEQFF. The CDR3 nucleotides are TGTGCCAGCAGCCCAAGATCCGGCTCCTACAATGAGCAGTTCTTC.

The CDR3 sequence: CASSTRDRGNQPQHF. The CDR3 nucleotides are TGTGCCAGCAGTACCCGGGACAGGGGCAATCAGCCCCAGCATTTT. The rearrangement joins TRBV6-1 to TRBJ1-5; 9 bases are a match to TRBD1. This CDR3 is 15 amino acids long. Germline values: CDR1 MNHNS, CDR2 SASEGT. V was clipped by 5 bases and J by 2 bases; unmatched bases: 4.

This clone was detected only a few times. The genes are TRBV19 and TRBJ1-2; no reliable D call. The CDR3 has 17 residues. Trimming took off 1 base at V and 3 bases at J, with 18 bases between the two ends. The germline V gene has CDR1 LNHDA and CDR2 SQIVND (reference sequence). CDR3 loop: CASSIVRGLNPHYGYTF. The CDR3 DNA reads as TGTGCCAGTAGTATAGTGAGAGGCCTCAACCCTCACTATGGCTACACCTTC.

This clone has more than one count but fewer than ten. V gene TRBV19 combines with J gene TRBJ1-2, with D possibly TRBD1 on 5 matching bases. V lost 6 bases and J 3 bases, leaving 14 bases between the germline ends. The CDR3 length is 14 residues. The germline V gene has CDR1 LNHDA and CDR2 SQIVND (reference sequence). The DNA for the CDR3 is TGTGCCAGTAGCGGGACCTTCTGGGACTATGGCTACACCTTC. Its protein is CASSGTFWDYGYTF.

This clone was recorded a few times. The rearrangement links TRBV5-6 to TRBJ2-7; 7 nucleotides align to TRBD2. The CDR3 covers 17 residues. Per the germline V gene, CDR1 is SGHDT and CDR2 is YYEEEE. V shed 5 bases, J shed 2 bases, and the junction held 16 bases outside the gene matches. The CDR3 DNA follows: TGTGCCAGCAGTACCTACCCCTCACTAGCGTATACCTACGAGCAGTACTTC. Its translation is CASSTYPSLAYTYEQYF.

The chain couples TRBV2 to TRBJ1-2; a weak D match, TRBD1 (6 bases). Deletions cut 6 bases from V and 3 bases from J, with 17 bases between. This CDR3 contains 15 residues. Germline V lookup: CDR1 SNHLY, CDR2 FYNNEI. The CDR3 bases are TGTGCCAGCAGCCGTGTTCAGGGGACGGACTATGGCTACACCTTC. Amino acid sequence: CASSRVQGTDYGYTF.

The chain carries TRBV5-1 and TRBJ2-1; 7 bases are shared with TRBD2. Per germline, CDR1 SGHRS and CDR2 YFSETQ. This CDR3 region has 16 residues. The J segment lost 3 bases and the V segment lost 3 bases, leaving 9 bases of the junction unmatched. CDR3 sequence: CASSSPGGAGYNEQFF. DNA of the CDR3: TGCGCCAGCAGCTCCCCGGGGGGAGCAGGCTACAATGAGCAGTTCTTC. The whole variable domain, remainder taken from reference TRBV5-1 and TRBJ2-1, is KAGVTQTPRYLIKTRGQQVTLSCSPISGHRSVSWYQQTPGQGLQFLFEYFSETQRNKGNFPGRFSGRQFSNSRSEMNVSTLELGDSALYLCASSSPGGAGYNEQFFGPGTRLTVL.

The CDR3 sequence is CASSRHELSLYEQYF. The CDR3 nucleotides are TGTGCCAGCAGTCGGCACGAGCTATCCCTCTACGAGCAGTACTTC. This chain joins TRBV6-5 and TRBJ2-7; D remains ambiguous. Trimming took off 5 bases at V and 3 bases at J, with 17 bases between the two ends. Germline CDR1 is MNHEY and CDR2 is SVGAGI. The CDR3 consists of 15 residues.

This rearrangement joins TRBV11-2 to TRBJ2-2; no firm D call. The CDR3 has 12 residues. Trimming stripped 6 bases from V and 5 bases from J, with 7 bases between. CDR1 SGHAT and CDR2 FQNNGV come from the germline V gene. This CDR3 reads CASRAPTGELFF. The CDR3 bases are TGTGCCAGCAGGGCCCCTACCGGGGAGCTGTTTTTT.